This T cell receptor (beta chain) was captured in a study of response to subunit inactivated influenza vaccine. Regarding the study as a whole: Few additional T cells are recruited per seasonal influenza vaccination, authors suggested.

This clonotype was picked up many times. As yet, its antigen is unknown. TCRdb processed the RT-PCR reads anew with MiXCR; each CDR3 protein has one entry. This sample yields about 700,000 distinct CDR3 sequences, of which 14% are seen a single time; around 7.3% belongs to the top ten. The sequence was collected from a man in his fifties or sixties who received an inactivated influenza vaccine. The material sequenced was PBMCs from blood, taken approximately 15 days before vaccination.

The CDR3 coding sequence is TGTGCCAGCAGACCAAGGGTGGAGGGGGCATCCCTAACCTTCTTC. Amino acid sequence: CASRPRVEGASLTFF. The V and J genes are TRBV12-3 or TRBV12-4 and TRBJ2-1, with D perhaps matching TRBD1 (7 bases). This CDR3 is 15 amino acids long. V lost 6 bases and J lost 16, with 28 bases in between.